This record concerns one TCR beta chain sequence. The germline V and J ends were trimmed by 0 bases and 10 bases, with 13 bases remaining between them. This CDR3 contains 14 residues. CDR1 SGHTA and CDR2 FQGNSA come from the germline V gene. The sample comes from a study of blood T cell repertoires in COVID-19. Study context: From the United States, Italy and Spain came samples of acute and convalescent COVID-19.

Two consecutive negative NP/OP PCR tests, clearance, or resolved symptoms defined Cohort 3 recovery. Method: immunoSEQ multiplex PCR; TCRdb's copy keeps in-frame clones and lacks some. The sample shows just over 300,000 clones, just over 85% of them seen only once. The TCR comes from a man aged 25-40 years who had recovered from COVID-19. Sample: PBMCs or T cells enriched from blood (not recorded which). The rearrangement links TRBV7-2 to TRBJ1-5; no clear D. The CDR3: CASSLAHSSHPQHF. The DNA of the CDR3 is TGTGCCAGCAGCTTAGCCCACAGCAGCCATCCCCAGCATTTT.